One and the same sample provided the 13 T cell receptor beta chains below, sequenced in a study of T cell responses to AZD1222 COVID-19 vaccine. The repertoire was sequenced with immunoSEQ multiplex PCR; TCRdb's copy has only in-frame clones and lacks some. The repertoire holds about 90,000 clones, with around 85% as singletons. Sequences were derived from peripheral blood, sampled on day 0 of AZD1222 vaccination. The receptors originated from an adult in good health.

This chain joins TRBV18 and TRBJ1-4; no clear D. This CDR3 is 16 amino acids long. Germline V gives CDR1 KGHSH, CDR2 LQKENI. V lost 2 bases and J lost 7, with 17 bases in between. The CDR3 region is CASSPVYGEQGEKLFF. The CDR3 DNA is TGTGCCAGCTCACCAGTCTATGGGGAGCAAGGTGAAAAACTGTTTTTT.

The chain couples TRBV7-2 to TRBJ2-7; D is tentatively TRBD1 or TRBD2 (5 bases each). Trimming removed 5 bases at V and 2 bases at J, with 10 bases between. The CDR3 runs 13 residues. CDR1 is SGHTA, CDR2 FQGNSA, per germline. CDR3 nucleotide sequence: TGTGCCAGCAGCAAAGGGGACGCCTACGAGCAGTACTTC. It encodes CASSKGDAYEQYF.

The chain is built from TRBV6-2 or TRBV6-3 and TRBJ2-6; tentative D call: TRBD2 (5 bases). The CDR3 totals 17 residues. V lost 2 bases and J 2 bases, leaving 13 bases between the germline ends. Germline CDR1 reads MNHEY; CDR2 reads SVGEGT. This CDR3 is CASSYNPLAAGANVLTF. The CDR3 DNA reads as TGTGCCAGCAGTTACAACCCCCTAGCCGCTGGGGCCAACGTCCTGACTTTC.

The V call is TRBV19, the J call TRBJ1-4; D is possibly TRBD1 (6 bases). This CDR3 has 15 amino acids. V was pared by 2 bases and J by 7 bases, with 14 bases between. Germline V lookup: CDR1 LNHDA, CDR2 SQIVND (reference sequence). CDR3 in amino acids: CASSINSQGVEKLFF. The DNA for the CDR3 is TGTGCCAGTAGTATAAATTCACAGGGAGTTGAAAAACTGTTTTTT.

This sequence joins TRBV29-1 and TRBJ2-7, with D hard to call. Germline CDR1 is SQVTM and CDR2 is ANQGSEA. Trimming shortened V by 7 bases and J by 2 bases, and 18 bases separated the two germline ends. The CDR3 extends over 14 amino acids. CDR3 loop: CSALSSQSTYEQYF. In DNA form, the CDR3 reads TGCAGCGCCCTAAGCTCACAGTCCACCTACGAGCAGTACTTC.

The rearrangement uses TRBV19 and TRBJ1-1; 12 bases map to TRBD1. Germline trimming cut 4 bases from V and 11 bases from J; bases unmatched to any gene: 8. Germline V lookup: CDR1 LNHDA, CDR2 SQIVND (reference sequence). The CDR3 has 14 amino acids. The CDR3 loop is CASSTGTGGAEAFF. The CDR3 DNA sequence: TGTGCCAGTAGTACCGGGACAGGGGGCGCGGAGGCTTTCTTT. Using reference TRBV19 and TRBJ1-1 for the parts outside the CDR3, the full variable domain is DGGITQSPKYLFRKEGQNVTLSCEQNLNHDAMYWYRQDPGQGLRLIYYSQIVNDFQKGDIAEGYSVSREKKESFPLTVTSAQKNPTAFYLCASSTGTGGAEAFFGQGTRLTVV.

V usage is TRBV7-3 and J usage is TRBJ2-3; D unresolved. Trimming pared 1 base from V and 6 bases from J, leaving 14 bases between. The germline V gene has CDR1 SGHTA and CDR2 FQGTGA. The CDR3 is 15 amino acids. In DNA, the CDR3 is TGTGCCAGCAGCTTAAACCCTACGACCTCGGATACGCAGTATTTT. Its protein product is CASSLNPTTSDTQYF. Full variable domain (missing parts from reference TRBV7-3 and TRBJ2-3): GAGVSQTPSNKVTEKGKYVELRCDPISGHTALYWYRQSLGQGPEFLIYFQGTGAADDSGLPNDRFFAVRPEGSVSTLKIQRTERGDSAVYLCASSLNPTTSDTQYFGPGTRLTVL.

As DNA, the CDR3 is TGTGCCAGCAGTTTGGGTATTCCCTACGAGCAGTACTTC. Translating gives CASSLGIPYEQYF. The V call is TRBV12-3 or TRBV12-4, the J call TRBJ2-7, with no clear D. Trimming cost V 3 bases and J 2 bases, with 8 bases left between them. The CDR3 sequence is 13 residues long.

The CDR3 nucleotides read TGTGCCAGCAGCTTAGATATAAGCTCCTACAATGAGCAGTTCTTC. This translates into CASSLDISSYNEQFF. This chain joins TRBV7-2 and TRBJ2-1; D gene uncertain. The CDR3 has 15 residues. Germline values: CDR1 SGHTA, CDR2 FQGNSA. Trimming took 1 base from V and 0 from J, leaving 7 bases between them. The whole variable domain, remainder taken from reference TRBV7-2 and TRBJ2-1, is GAGVSQSPSNKVTEKGKDVELRCDPISGHTALYWYRQSLGQGLEFLIYFQGNSAPDKSGLPSDRFSAERTGGSVSTLTIQRTQQEDSAVYLCASSLDISSYNEQFFGPGTRLTVL.

The V call is TRBV7-8, the J call TRBJ2-7; TRBD2 matches 7 bases. The V gene's germline CDR1 is SGHVS and CDR2 FQNEAQ. This CDR3 region has 14 residues. After removal of 3 bases from V and 2 bases from J, the junction contained 4 bases not matched to a gene. The CDR3 nucleotides are TGTGCCAGCAGCTTTCTAGCGGAGGCCTACGAGCAGTACTTC. Its protein is CASSFLAEAYEQYF.

This sequence joins TRBV3-1 (or the pseudogene TRBV3-2) and TRBJ2-7, with TRBD2 matching 7 bases. The CDR3 has 16 residues. Trimming cost V 0 bases and J 6 bases; bases outside gene matches: 11. Germline CDR1 LGHDT, CDR2 YNNKEL (reference sequence). The CDR3: CASSQDLGGSSGEQYF. The CDR3 nucleotides are TGTGCCAGCAGCCAAGATTTAGGCGGGAGCTCTGGCGAGCAGTACTTC.

This chain connects TRBV6-6 to TRBJ2-7, with D perhaps TRBD2 (5 bases). Deletions cut 7 bases from V and 0 bases from J, with 19 bases between. Germline V CDR1 and CDR2: MNHNY, SVGAGI (reference sequence). The CDR3 spans 16 residues. CDR3 sequence (DNA): TGTGCCAGCACCCACCAGCGGCGGGTCCCCTCCTACGAGCAGTACTTC. This codes for CASTHQRRVPSYEQYF.

This chain links TRBV28 with TRBJ2-5; D uncertain. CDR1 MDHEN and CDR2 SYDVKM come from the germline V gene. This CDR3 contains 14 residues. V dropped 4 bases and J dropped 0 bases, with 9 bases sitting between them. The CDR3 sequence is CASSSWVDQETQYF. CDR3 in DNA: TGTGCCAGCAGTTCGTGGGTAGACCAAGAGACCCAGTACTTC.